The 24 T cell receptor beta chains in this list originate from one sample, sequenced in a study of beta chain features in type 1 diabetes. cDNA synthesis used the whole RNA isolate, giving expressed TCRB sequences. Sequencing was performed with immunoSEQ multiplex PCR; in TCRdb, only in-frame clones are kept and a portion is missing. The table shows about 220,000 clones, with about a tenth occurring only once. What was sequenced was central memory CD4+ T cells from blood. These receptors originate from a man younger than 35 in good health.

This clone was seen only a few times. The CDR3 bases are TGTGCCAGCAGCTTCGTCTCTGGGGCGCCTCGTGGCGAGCAGTACTTC. Translation: CASSFVSGAPRGEQYF. The V and J genes are TRBV5-5 and TRBJ2-7; D is perhaps TRBD1 (5 bases). The CDR3 consists of 16 residues. Trimming took off 2 bases at V and 6 bases at J, with 21 bases between the two ends. CDR1 is SGHKS, CDR2 YYEKEE, per germline (reference sequence).

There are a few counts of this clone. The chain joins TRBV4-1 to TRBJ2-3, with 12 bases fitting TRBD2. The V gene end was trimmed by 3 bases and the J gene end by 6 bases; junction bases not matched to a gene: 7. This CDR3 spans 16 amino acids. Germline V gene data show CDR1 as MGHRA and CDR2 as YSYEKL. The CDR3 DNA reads TGCGCCAGCAGCCAGCCAACTAGCGGGAGGACGGATACGCAGTATTTT. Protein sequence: CASSQPTSGRTDTQYF.

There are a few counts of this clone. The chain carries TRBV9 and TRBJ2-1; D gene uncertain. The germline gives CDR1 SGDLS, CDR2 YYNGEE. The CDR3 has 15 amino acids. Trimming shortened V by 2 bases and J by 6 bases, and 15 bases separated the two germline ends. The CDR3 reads CASSVDGPATNEQFF. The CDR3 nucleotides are TGTGCCAGCAGCGTTGATGGCCCCGCCACCAATGAGCAGTTCTTC.

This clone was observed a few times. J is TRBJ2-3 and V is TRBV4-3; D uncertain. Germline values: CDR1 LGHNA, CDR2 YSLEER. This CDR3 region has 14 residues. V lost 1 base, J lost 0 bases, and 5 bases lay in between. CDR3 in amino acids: CASSQAPSTDTQYF. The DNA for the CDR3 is TGCGCCAGCAGCCAAGCTCCCAGCACAGATACGCAGTATTTT.

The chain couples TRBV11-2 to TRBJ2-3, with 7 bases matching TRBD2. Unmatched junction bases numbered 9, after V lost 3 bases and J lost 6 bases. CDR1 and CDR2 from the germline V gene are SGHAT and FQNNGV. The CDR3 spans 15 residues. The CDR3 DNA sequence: TGTGCCAGCAGCTTCTTGGCGGGAGAGGTTGATACGCAGTATTTT. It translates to CASSFLAGEVDTQYF.

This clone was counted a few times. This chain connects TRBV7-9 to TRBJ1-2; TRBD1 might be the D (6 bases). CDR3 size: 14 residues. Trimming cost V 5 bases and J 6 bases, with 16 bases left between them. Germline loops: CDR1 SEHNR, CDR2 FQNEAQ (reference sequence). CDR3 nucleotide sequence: TGTGCCAGCAGCCGGGACATCGGGAGCCATGGCTACACCTTC. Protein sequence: CASSRDIGSHGYTF.

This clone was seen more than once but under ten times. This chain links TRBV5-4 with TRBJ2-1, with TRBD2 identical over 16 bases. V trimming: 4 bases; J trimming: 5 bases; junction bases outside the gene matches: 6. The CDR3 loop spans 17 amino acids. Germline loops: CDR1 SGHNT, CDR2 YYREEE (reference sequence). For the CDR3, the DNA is TGTGCCAGCAGCACGGGACTAGCGGGAGGGGTACACAATGAGCAGTTCTTC. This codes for CASSTGLAGGVHNEQFF.

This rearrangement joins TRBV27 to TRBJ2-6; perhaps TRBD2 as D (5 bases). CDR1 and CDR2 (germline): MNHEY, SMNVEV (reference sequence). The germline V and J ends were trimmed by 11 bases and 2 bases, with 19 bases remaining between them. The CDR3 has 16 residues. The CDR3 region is CARGRGSGTGANVLTF. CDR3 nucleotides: TGTGCCCGCGGCCGAGGGTCGGGGACTGGGGCCAACGTCCTGACTTTC.

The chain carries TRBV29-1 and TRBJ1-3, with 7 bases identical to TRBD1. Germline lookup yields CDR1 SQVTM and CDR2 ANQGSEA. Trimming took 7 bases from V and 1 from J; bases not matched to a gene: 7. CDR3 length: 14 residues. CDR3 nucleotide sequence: TGCAGCGGGCAAGGGACAGAGTCTGGAAACACCATATATTTT. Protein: CSGQGTESGNTIYF.

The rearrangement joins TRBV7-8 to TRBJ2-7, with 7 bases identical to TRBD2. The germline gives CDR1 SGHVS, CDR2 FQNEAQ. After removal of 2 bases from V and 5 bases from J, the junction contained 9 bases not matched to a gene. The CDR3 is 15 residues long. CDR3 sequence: CASSLSETSIDEQYF. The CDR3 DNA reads TGTGCCAGCAGCTTATCTGAGACTAGCATCGACGAGCAGTACTTC.

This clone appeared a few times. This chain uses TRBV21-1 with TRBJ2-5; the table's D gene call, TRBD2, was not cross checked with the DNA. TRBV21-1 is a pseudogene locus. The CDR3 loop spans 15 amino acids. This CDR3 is CASSKTSLVQETQYF. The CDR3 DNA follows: TGTGCCAGCAGCAAAACCTCACTAGTACAAGAGACCCAGTACTTC.

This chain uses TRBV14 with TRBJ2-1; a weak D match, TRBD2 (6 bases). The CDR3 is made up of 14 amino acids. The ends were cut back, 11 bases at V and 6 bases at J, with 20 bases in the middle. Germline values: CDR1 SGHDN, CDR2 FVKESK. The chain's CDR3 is CASKDGSRGNEQFF. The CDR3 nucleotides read TGTGCCTCAAAAGACGGGAGCCGCGGCAATGAGCAGTTCTTC.

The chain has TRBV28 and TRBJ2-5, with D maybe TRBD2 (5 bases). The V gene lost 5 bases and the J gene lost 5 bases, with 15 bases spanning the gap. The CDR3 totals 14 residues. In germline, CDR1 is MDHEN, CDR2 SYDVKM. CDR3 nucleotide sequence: TGTGCCAGCAGTATTGCCGGGAAGAGGGAGACCCAGTACTTC. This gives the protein CASSIAGKRETQYF.

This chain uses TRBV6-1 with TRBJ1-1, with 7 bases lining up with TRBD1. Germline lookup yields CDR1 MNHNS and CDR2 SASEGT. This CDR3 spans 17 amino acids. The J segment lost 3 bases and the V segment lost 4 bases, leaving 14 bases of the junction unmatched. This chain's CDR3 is CASSGDQNRGWDTEAFF. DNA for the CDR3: TGTGCCAGCAGTGGAGACCAGAACAGGGGATGGGACACTGAAGCTTTCTTT.

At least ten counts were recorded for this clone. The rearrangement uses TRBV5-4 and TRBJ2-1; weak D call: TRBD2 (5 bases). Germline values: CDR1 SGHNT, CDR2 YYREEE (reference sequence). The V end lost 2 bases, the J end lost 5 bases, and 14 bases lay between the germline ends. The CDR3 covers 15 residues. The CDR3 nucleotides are TGTGCCAGCAGCTTTGGAGGCAATCCGGACAATGAGCAGTTCTTC. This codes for CASSFGGNPDNEQFF.

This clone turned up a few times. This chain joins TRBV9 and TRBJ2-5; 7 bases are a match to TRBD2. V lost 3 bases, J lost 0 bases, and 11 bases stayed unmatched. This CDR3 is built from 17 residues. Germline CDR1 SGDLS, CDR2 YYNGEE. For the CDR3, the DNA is TGTGCCAGCAGCGCAGGGAGGGCCACTTGGTACCAAGAGACCCAGTACTTC. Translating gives CASSAGRATWYQETQYF. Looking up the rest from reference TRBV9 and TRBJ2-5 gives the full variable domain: DSGVTQTPKHLITATGQRVTLRCSPRSGDLSVYWYQQSLDQGLQFLIQYYNGEERAKGNILERFSAQQFPDLHSELNLSSLELGDSALYFCASSAGRATWYQETQYFGPGTRLLVL.

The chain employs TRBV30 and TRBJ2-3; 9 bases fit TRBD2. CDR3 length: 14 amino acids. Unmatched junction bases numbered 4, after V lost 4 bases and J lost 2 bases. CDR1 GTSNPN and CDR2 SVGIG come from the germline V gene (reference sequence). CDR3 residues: CAWTPGLATDTQYF. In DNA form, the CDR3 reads TGTGCCTGGACTCCGGGACTAGCCACAGATACGCAGTATTTT. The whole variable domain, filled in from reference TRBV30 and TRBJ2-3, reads SQTIHQWPATLVQPVGSPLSLECTVEGTSNPNLYWYRQAAGRGLQLLFYSVGIGQISSEVPQNLSASRPQDRQFILSSKKLLLSDSGFYLCAWTPGLATDTQYFGPGTRLTVL.

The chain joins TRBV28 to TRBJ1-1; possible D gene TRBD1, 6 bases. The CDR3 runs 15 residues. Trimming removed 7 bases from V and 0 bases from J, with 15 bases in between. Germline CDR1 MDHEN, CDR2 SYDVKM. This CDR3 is CASTSGGRMNTEAFF. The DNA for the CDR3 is TGTGCCAGCACTTCTGGGGGGCGCATGAACACTGAAGCTTTCTTT.

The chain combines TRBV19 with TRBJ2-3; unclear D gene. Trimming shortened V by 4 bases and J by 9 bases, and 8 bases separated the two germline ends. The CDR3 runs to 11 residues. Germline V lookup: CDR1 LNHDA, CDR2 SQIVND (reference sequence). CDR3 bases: TGTGCCAGTAGTACCCTGGGCACGCAGTATTTT. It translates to CASSTLGTQYF.

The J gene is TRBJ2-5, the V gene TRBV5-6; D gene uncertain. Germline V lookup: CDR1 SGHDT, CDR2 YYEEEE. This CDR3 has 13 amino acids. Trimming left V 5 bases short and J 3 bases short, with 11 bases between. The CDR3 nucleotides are TGTGCCAGCAGACGTGGGTGGGAAGAGACCCAGTACTTC. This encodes CASRRGWEETQYF.

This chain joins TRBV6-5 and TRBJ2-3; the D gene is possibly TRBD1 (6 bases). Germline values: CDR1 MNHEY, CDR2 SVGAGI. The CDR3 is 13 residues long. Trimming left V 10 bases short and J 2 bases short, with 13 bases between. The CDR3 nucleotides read TGTGCCACTCCCCAGGGGTACACAGATACGCAGTATTTT. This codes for CATPQGYTDTQYF.

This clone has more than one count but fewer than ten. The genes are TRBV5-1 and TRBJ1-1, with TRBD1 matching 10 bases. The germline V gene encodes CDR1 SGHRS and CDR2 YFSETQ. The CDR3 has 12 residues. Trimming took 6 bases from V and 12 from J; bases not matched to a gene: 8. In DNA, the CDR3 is TGCGCCAGCAATCCGGACAGGGGGTTGACTTTCTTT. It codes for CASNPDRGLTFF.

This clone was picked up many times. CDR3 coding DNA: TGTGCCAGCTCACCAGGCGGACTAGCAGGCACCGGGGAGCTGTTTTTT. It yields the protein CASSPGGLAGTGELFF. This chain joins TRBV18 and TRBJ2-2; 8 nucleotides agree with TRBD2. The CDR3 is 16 amino acids. The germline CDR1 and CDR2 sequences are KGHSH and LQKENI. Trimming cost V 2 bases and J 4 bases; bases outside gene matches: 6. The variable domain in full, completed from reference TRBV18 and TRBJ2-2, reads NAGVMQNPRHLVRRRGQEARLRCSPMKGHSHVYWYRQLPEEGLKFMVYLQKENIIDESGMPKERFSAEFPKEGPSILRIQQVVRGDSAAYFCASSPGGLAGTGELFFGEGSRLTVL.

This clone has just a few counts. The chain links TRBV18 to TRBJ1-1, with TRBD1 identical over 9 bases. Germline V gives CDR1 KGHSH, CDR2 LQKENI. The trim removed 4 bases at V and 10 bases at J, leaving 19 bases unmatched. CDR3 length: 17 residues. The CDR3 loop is CASSRSREQGAYGSAFF. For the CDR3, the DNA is TGTGCCAGCTCACGATCGAGGGAACAGGGGGCATATGGATCAGCTTTCTTT.